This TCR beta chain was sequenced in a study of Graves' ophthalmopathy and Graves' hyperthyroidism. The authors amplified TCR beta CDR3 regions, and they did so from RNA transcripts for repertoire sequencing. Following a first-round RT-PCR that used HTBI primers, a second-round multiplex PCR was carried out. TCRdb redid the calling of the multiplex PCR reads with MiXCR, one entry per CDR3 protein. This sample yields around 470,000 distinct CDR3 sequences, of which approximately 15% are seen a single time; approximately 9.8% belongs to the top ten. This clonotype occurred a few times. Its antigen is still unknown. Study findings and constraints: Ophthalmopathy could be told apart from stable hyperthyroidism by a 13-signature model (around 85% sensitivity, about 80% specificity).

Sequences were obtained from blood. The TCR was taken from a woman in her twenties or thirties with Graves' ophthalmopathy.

CDR3 loop: CASSPRGARQYF. DNA of the CDR3: TGTGCCAGCAGCCCCCGGGGGGCACGGCAGTACTTC. The chain uses TRBV3-1 and TRBJ2-7, with D perhaps matching TRBD2 (7 bases). Germline CDR1 LGHDT, CDR2 YNNKEL (reference sequence). This CDR3 comprises 12 residues. V lost 4 bases and J lost 9, with 13 bases in between.